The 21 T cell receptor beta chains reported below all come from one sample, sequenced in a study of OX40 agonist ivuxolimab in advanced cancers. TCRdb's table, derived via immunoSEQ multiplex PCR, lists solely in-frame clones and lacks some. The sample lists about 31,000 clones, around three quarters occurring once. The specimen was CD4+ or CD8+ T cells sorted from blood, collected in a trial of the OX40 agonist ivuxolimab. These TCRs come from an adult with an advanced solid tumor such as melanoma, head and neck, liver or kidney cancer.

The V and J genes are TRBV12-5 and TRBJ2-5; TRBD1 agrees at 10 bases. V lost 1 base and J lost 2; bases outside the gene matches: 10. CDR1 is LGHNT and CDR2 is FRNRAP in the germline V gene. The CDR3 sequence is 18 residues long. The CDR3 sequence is CASGLGIRDRGTQETQYF. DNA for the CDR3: TGTGCTAGTGGTTTGGGAATCCGGGACAGGGGTACACAAGAGACCCAGTACTTC.

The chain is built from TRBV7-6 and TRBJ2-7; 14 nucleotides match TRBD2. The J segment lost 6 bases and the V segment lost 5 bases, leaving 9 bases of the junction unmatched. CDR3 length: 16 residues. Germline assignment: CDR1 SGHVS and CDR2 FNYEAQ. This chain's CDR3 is CASSPRLAGGQSEQYF. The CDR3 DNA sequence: TGTGCCAGCAGCCCCCGACTAGCGGGGGGGCAGAGCGAGCAGTACTTC.

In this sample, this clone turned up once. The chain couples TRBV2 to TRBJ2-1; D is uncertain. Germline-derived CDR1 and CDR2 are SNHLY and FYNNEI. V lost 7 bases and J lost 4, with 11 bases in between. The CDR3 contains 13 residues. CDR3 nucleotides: TGTGCCAGCACCCTTACTAATTACAATGAGCAGTTCTTC. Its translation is CASTLTNYNEQFF.

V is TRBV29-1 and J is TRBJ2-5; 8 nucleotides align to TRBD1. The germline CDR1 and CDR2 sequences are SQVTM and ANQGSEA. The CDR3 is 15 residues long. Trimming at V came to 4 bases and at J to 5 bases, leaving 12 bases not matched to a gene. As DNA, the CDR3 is TGCAGCGTTGTTAAAGGGACAGGCGGTCAGGAGACCCAGTACTTC. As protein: CSVVKGTGGQETQYF. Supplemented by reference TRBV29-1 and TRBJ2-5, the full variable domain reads SAVISQKPSRDICQRGTSLTIQCQVDSQVTMMFWYRQQPGQSLTLIATANQGSEATYESGFVIDKFPISRPNLTFSTLTVSNMSPEDSSIYLCSVVKGTGGQETQYFGPGTRLLVL.

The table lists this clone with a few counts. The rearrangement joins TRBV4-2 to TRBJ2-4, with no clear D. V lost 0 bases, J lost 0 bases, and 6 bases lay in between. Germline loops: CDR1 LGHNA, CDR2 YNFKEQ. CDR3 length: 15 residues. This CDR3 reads CASSQEVTAKNIQYF. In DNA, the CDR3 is TGTGCCAGCAGCCAAGAGGTCACAGCCAAAAACATTCAGTACTTC.

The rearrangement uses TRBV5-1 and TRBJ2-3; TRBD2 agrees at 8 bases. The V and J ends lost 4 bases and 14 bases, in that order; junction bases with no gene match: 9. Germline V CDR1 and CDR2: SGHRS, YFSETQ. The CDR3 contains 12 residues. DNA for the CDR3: TGCGCCAGCAGCGGGTATTGGGGACTAGGGTATTTT. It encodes CASSGYWGLGYF.

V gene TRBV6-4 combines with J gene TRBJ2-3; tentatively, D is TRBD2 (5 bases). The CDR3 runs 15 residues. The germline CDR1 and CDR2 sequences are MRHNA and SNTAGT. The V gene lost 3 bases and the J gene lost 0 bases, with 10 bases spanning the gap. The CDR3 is CASSEMLASTDTQYF. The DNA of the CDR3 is TGTGCCAGCAGTGAGATGCTAGCTAGCACAGATACGCAGTATTTT.

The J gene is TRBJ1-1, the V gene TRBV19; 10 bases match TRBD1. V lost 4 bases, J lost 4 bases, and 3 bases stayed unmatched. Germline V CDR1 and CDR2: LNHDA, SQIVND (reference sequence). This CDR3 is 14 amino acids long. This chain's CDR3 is CASSKRTGGTEAFF. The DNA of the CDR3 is TGTGCCAGTAGTAAAAGGACAGGGGGCACTGAAGCTTTCTTT.

DNA of the CDR3: TGTGCCAGCAGCCGTGCAGGGGAAGGGGGCTACACCTTC. Translated: CASSRAGEGGYTF. This sequence joins TRBV7-9 and TRBJ1-2; tentative D call: TRBD1 (6 bases). The germline CDR1 and CDR2 sequences are SEHNR and FQNEAQ (reference sequence). V lost 5 bases, J lost 8 bases, and 15 bases lay in between. The CDR3 totals 13 residues.

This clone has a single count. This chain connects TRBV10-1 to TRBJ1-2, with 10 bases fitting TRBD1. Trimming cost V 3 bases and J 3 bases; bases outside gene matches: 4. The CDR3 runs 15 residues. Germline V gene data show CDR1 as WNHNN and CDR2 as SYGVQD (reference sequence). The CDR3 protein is CASSDPGQGYYGYTF. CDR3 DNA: TGCGCCAGCAGTGATCCGGGACAGGGGTACTATGGCTACACCTTC.

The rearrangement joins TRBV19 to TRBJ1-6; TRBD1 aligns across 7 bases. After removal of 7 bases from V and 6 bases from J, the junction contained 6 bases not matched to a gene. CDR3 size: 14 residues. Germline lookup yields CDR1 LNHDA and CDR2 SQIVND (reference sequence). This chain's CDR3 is CASTQQGFNSPLHF. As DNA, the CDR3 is TGTGCCAGTACCCAACAGGGGTTTAATTCACCCCTCCACTTT.

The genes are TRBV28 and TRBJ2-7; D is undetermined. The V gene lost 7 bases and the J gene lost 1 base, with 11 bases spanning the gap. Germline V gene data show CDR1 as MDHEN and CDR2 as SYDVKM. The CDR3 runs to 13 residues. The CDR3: CASTDLDSYEQYF. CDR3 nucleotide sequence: TGTGCCAGCACCGACCTCGATTCCTACGAGCAGTACTTC.

CDR3: CSAPGLAGGSLSDTQYF. The CDR3 nucleotides read TGCAGCGCCCCGGGACTAGCGGGGGGGAGTCTCTCAGATACGCAGTATTTT. The chain links TRBV29-1 to TRBJ2-3; 16 positions agree with TRBD2. This CDR3 spans 17 amino acids. Germline V lookup: CDR1 SQVTM, CDR2 ANQGSEA. J was trimmed by 4 bases and V by 7 bases; bases with no gene match: 11.

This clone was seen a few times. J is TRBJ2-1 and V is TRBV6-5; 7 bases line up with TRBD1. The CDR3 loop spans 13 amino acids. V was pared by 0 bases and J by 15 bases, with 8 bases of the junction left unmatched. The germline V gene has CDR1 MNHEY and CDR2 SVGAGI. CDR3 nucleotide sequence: TGTGCCAGCAGTTACTCGAGTCAGGGGGACCGGTTCTTC. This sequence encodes CASSYSSQGDRFF.

In nucleotides, the CDR3 is TGTGCCAGCACTAGGGAAGGGAAGACCCAGTACTTC. It encodes CASTREGKTQYF. The chain combines TRBV28 with TRBJ2-5; no firm D call. The CDR3 consists of 12 residues. V was cut by 7 bases and J by 6 bases, with 12 bases left in between. Germline V CDR1 and CDR2: MDHEN, SYDVKM.

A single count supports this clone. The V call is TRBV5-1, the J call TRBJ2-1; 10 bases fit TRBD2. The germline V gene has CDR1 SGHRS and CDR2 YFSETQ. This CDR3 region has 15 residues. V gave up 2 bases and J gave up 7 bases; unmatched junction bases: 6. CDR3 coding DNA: TGCGCCAGCAGCTTAAGCGGGGGGGCCGGGAATGAGCAGTTCTTC. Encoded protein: CASSLSGGAGNEQFF.

The CDR3, as DNA: TGTGCCAGCAGCGTAACCCTGACCGGGGAGCTGTTTTTT. This gives the protein CASSVTLTGELFF. The J gene is TRBJ2-2, the V gene TRBV9; the D is unclear. CDR3 length: 13 residues. Per germline, CDR1 SGDLS and CDR2 YYNGEE. V lost 1 base and J lost 5, with 6 bases in between.

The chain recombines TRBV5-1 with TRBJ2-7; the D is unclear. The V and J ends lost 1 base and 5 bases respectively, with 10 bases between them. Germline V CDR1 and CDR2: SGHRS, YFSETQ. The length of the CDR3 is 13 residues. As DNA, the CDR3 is TGCGCCAGCAGCTTGTTCGAGCGAAACGAGCAGTACTTC. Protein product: CASSLFERNEQYF.

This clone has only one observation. The CDR3 is CASSQGWVVSQHF. CDR3 in DNA: TGTGCCAGTAGTCAGGGCTGGGTAGTATCCCAGCATTTT. V is TRBV19 and J is TRBJ1-5, with D perhaps TRBD1 (5 bases). Between the trimmed V and J ends, which lost 5 bases and 11 bases, there was a span of 16 bases. CDR1 LNHDA and CDR2 SQIVND come from the germline V gene (reference sequence). The CDR3 length is 13 residues.

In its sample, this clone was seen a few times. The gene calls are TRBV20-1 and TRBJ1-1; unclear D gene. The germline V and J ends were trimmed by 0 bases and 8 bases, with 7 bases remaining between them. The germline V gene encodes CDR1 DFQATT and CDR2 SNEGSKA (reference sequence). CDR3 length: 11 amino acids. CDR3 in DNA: TGCAGTGCTAGAGATTTATCAGAAGCTTTCTTT. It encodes CSARDLSEAFF.

The CDR3 DNA follows: TGTGCCAGCAGCTGGGGGTCGAGGACTGAAGCTTTCTTT. Translated: CASSWGSRTEAFF. The chain is built from TRBV6-5 and TRBJ1-1; TRBD1 is a possible D gene (5 bases). Per germline, CDR1 MNHEY and CDR2 SVGAGI. The length of the CDR3 is 13 residues. V dropped 6 bases and J dropped 5 bases, with 13 bases sitting between them.